This paragraph covers one T cell receptor (beta chain) sequence. The antigen is unknown. The time point here: cycle 4 day 1 (C4D1), after about 6 weeks of nivolumab. Relapse was seen in all patients after autologous stem cell transplantation, and brentuximab vedotin exposure was variable. This entry comes from a study of PD-1 blockade in classical Hodgkin lymphoma. For the study at large: Nivolumab was administered to patients intravenously at 3 mg/kg every 2 weeks. Study findings and constraints: Some patients began nivolumab under 1 year after ASCT. These patients were excluded from later analyses. Relapsed/refractory patients reportedly had lower baseline diversity than newly diagnosed patients. CD4+ TCR diversity climbed significantly by C4D1, unlike CD8+ TCR diversity.

CDR3 length: 14 residues. Between the trimmed V and J ends, which lost 0 bases and 3 bases, there was a span of 8 bases. The germline V gene encodes CDR1 MNHNY and CDR2 SVGAGI (reference sequence). Method: immunoSEQ multiplex PCR; TCRdb's copy keeps in-frame clones and lacks some. The table shows 20,000 to 30,000 clones, with less than 75% occurring only once. The sequences come from peripheral blood mononuclear cells (PBMCs), collected before the fourth cycle of nivolumab. The rearrangement uses TRBV6-6 and TRBJ1-1; the D gene is possibly TRBD1 (5 bases). The receptor's source is a human donor with classical Hodgkin lymphoma. The CDR3 loop reads CASSYSGGDTEAFF. The DNA for the CDR3 is TGTGCCAGCAGTTACTCGGGAGGGGACACTGAAGCTTTCTTT.